The sample holds many counts of the clone carrying this TCR beta chain. The data were taken from a study of T cells after yellow fever vaccination. Study at large: Fractions containing few cells were prepared with SMART-Seq v4 Ultra Low Input.

In making TCR cDNA, 5'RACE template switching added a universal primer site and UMIs to it. TCRdb analysed the 5' RACE reads with MiXCR anew, one entry per CDR3 protein. The sample holds a few hundred thousand distinct CDR3 sequences, around 10% seen once. The junction had 7 bases not matched to a gene; V was cut back by 6 bases and J by 5 bases. This CDR3 has 14 amino acids. Germline V gene data show CDR1 as SQVTM and CDR2 as ANQGSEA. The J gene is TRBJ2-2, the V gene TRBV29-1; 9 bases agree with TRBD1. Source: PBMCs, taken on the day of the first yellow fever vaccination. This clonotype originated in a man younger than 35 who received the YFV17D yellow fever vaccine. In DNA form, the CDR3 reads TGCAGCGTGCCCGGGACAGGGAAAACCGGGGAGCTGTTTTTT. Its translation: CSVPGTGKTGELFF.